This T cell receptor (beta chain) originates from a study of cytomegalovirus exposure and HLA in healthy donors. Points from the study as a whole: Earlier analysis found most TCR beta V segments productive about 87% or about 30% of the time.

The PCR employed 60 Vbeta primers together with 13 Jbeta primers. Profiled with immunoSEQ multiplex PCR; TCRdb holds only in-frame clones, not every one. The profile shows 100,000 to 120,000 clones, under 85% of them singletons. The germline CDR1 and CDR2 sequences are MNHNY and SVGAGI (reference sequence). The V end lost 7 bases, the J end lost 1 base, and 16 bases lay between the germline ends. The CDR3 sequence is 15 residues long. Of note for this clone: As yet, its antigen is unknown.

The sequenced material came from PBMCs. The clonotype originates from a man in his forties in good health and CMV-seronegative. J is TRBJ1-1 and V is TRBV6-6, with D possibly matching TRBD1 (6 bases). The CDR3 region is CASTQGPPKNTEAFF. The CDR3 DNA sequence: TGTGCCAGCACCCAGGGGCCACCGAAGAACACTGAAGCTTTCTTT.